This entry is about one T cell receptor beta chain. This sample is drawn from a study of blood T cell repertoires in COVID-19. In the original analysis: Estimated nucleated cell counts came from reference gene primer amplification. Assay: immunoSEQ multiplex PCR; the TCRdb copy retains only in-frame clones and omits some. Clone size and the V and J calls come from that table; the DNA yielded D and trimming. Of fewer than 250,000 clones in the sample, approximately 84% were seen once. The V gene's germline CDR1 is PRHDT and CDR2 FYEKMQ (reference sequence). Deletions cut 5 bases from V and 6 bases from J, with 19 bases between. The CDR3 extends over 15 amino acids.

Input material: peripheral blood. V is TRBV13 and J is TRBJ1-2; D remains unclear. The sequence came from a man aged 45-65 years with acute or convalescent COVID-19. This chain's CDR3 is CASSLSPTKINGYTF. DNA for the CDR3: TGTGCCAGCAGCCTAAGTCCTACGAAAATTAATGGCTACACCTTC.